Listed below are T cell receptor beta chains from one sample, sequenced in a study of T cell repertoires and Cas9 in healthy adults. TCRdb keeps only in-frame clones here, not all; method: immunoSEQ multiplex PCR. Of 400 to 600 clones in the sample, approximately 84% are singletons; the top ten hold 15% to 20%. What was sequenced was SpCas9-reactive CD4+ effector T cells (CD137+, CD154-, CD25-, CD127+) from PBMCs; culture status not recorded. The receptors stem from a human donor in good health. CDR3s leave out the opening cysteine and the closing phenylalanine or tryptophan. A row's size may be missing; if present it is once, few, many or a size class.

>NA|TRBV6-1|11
ASSFSMGYTIY
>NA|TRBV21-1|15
ASRSGVVHHSDNEQF
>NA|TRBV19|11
ASSIGRDTEAF
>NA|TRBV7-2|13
ASSPIRGHGNTIY
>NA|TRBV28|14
ASSLLQGASRNTIY
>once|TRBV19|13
ASSIGQASNYGYT
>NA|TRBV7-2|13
ASSLRGERGDTQY
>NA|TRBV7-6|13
ASSLRSRGGDTQY
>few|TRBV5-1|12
ASSLLGGSQPQH
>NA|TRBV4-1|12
ASSQVGGYQPQH
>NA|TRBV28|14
ARSCLGAGGDTEAF
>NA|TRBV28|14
ASGALIGTEVDGYT
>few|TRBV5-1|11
ASRGDNSYEQY
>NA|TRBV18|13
ASSRNRGPQETQY
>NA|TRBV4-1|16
ASSPFAGGSSYNSPLH
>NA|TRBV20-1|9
SARTQETQY
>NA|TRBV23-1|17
ASSHPPLVRGKNTGELF
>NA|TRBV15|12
ATSRDGGYYGYT
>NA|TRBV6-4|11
ASSATTLDTQY
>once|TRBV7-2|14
ASSLGTSGFSYEQY
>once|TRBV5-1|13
ASSLVRASYNEQF
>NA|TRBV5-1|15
ASSLRIGPMNTGELF
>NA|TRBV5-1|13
ASSGSGLANNEQF
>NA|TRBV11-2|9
ASRKTYGYT
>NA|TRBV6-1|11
ASSEALYQPQH
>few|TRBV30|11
AWTTGGWNEQY
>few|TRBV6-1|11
AATLGENSPLH
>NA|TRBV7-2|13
ASSQDIGRDEKLF
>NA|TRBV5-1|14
ASSLAGNPPSYEQY